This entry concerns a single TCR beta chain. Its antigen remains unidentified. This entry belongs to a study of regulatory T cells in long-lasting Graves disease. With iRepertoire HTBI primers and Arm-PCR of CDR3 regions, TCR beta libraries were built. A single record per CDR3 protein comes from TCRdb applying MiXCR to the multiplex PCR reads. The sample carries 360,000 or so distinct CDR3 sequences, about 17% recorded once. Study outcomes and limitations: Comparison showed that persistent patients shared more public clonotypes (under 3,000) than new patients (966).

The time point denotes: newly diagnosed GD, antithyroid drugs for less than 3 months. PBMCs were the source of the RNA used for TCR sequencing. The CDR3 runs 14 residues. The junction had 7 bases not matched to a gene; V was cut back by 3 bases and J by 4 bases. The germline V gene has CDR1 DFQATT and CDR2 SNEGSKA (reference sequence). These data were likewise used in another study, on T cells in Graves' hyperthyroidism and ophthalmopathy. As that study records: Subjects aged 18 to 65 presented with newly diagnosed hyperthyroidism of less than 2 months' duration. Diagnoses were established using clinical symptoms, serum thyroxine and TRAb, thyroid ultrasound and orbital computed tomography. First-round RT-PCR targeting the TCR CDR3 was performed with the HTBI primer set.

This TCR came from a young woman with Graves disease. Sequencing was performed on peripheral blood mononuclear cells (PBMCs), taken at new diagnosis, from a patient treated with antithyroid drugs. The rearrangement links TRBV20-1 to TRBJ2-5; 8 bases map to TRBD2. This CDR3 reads CSASPLAGLETQYF. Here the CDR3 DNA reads TGCAGTGCTAGTCCTCTAGCGGGTTTAGAGACCCAGTACTTC.